The rows below give T cell receptor beta chains drawn from one sample of a study of blood T cell repertoires in COVID-19. Clones were sequenced by immunoSEQ multiplex PCR, and TCRdb holds only the in-frame ones, with some missing. The table has about 210,000 clones, about 84% seen once; the top ten hold around 6%. The sample was PBMCs or T cells enriched from blood (not recorded which). Every receptor here comes from a man aged 40-49 years with acute COVID-19. Each CDR3 is given with its conserved first and last residue. A D gene is named only where the DNA matches it firmly. Some rows mark clone size as missing; the rest say once, few, many or name a class of expanded clone.

D gene: -
clone size: -
J gene: TRBJ2-1
V gene: TRBV28
CDR3 DNA: TGTGCCAGCAGTCAACTATATGAGCAGTTCTTC
CDR3 protein: CASSQLYEQFF

D gene: TRBD1
clone size: -
J gene: TRBJ2-2
V gene: TRBV6-6
CDR3 DNA: TGTGCCAGCAGTTCCAGGGGGCTTAACACCGGGGAGCTGTTTTTT
CDR3 protein: CASSSRGLNTGELFF

D gene: -
clone size: few
J gene: TRBJ1-5
V gene: TRBV28
CDR3 DNA: TGTGCCAGCAGCAAGGGGGATTGGCAGCCCCAGCATTTT
CDR3 protein: CASSKGDWQPQHF

D gene: -
clone size: -
J gene: TRBJ2-1
V gene: TRBV28
CDR3 DNA: TGTGCCAGCAGATCGGGACTTCTAGTAGGGTTCTTC
CDR3 protein: CASRSGLLVGFF

D gene: -
clone size: -
J gene: TRBJ2-3
V gene: TRBV5-1
CDR3 DNA: TGCGCCAGCAGCACCCAAGGAGGTAGCACAGATACGCAGTATTTT
CDR3 protein: CASSTQGGSTDTQYF

D gene: -
clone size: -
J gene: TRBJ2-5
V gene: TRBV7-2
CDR3 DNA: TGTGCCAGCAGCTTAGTAGCAGGAGGGTGGGAGACCCAGTACTTC
CDR3 protein: CASSLVAGGWETQYF

D gene: TRBD2
clone size: -
J gene: TRBJ2-3
V gene: TRBV19
CDR3 DNA: TGTGCCAGTAGTATATGGGGGACACCTGGGTTTAGCGGGAGTTCAGATACGCAGTATTTT
CDR3 protein: CASSIWGTPGFSGSSDTQYF

D gene: -
clone size: -
J gene: TRBJ2-5
V gene: TRBV27
CDR3 DNA: TGTGCCAGCAGGGCATCGGCGGGCCGGGAGACCCAGTACTTC
CDR3 protein: CASRASAGRETQYF

D gene: TRBD1
clone size: -
J gene: TRBJ2-5
V gene: TRBV19
CDR3 DNA: TGTGCCAGTAGTATAGGGGGACAGGGAAGATTAGAGACCCAGTACTTC
CDR3 protein: CASSIGGQGRLETQYF

D gene: TRBD1
clone size: -
J gene: TRBJ1-2
V gene: TRBV27
CDR3 DNA: TGTGCCAGCAGCTTAGGACAGGGGGTAGGCTACACCTTC
CDR3 protein: CASSLGQGVGYTF

D gene: -
clone size: -
J gene: TRBJ1-3
V gene: TRBV5-1
CDR3 DNA: TGCGCCAGCAGCTACGGACAGCCTGGAAACACCATATATTTT
CDR3 protein: CASSYGQPGNTIYF

D gene: -
clone size: -
J gene: TRBJ2-7
V gene: TRBV28
CDR3 DNA: TGTGCCAGCAATCTAGCCGGGTTCTACGAGCAGTACTTC
CDR3 protein: CASNLAGFYEQYF

D gene: -
clone size: -
J gene: TRBJ2-7
V gene: TRBV27
CDR3 DNA: TGTGCCAGCAGTTTAGGACACGGCCCCTACGAGCAGTACTTC
CDR3 protein: CASSLGHGPYEQYF

D gene: TRBD1
clone size: -
J gene: TRBJ2-3
V gene: TRBV29-1
CDR3 DNA: TGCAGCGCCACAAACAGGGGGACAGATACGCAGTATTTT
CDR3 protein: CSATNRGTDTQYF

D gene: TRBD1
clone size: few
J gene: TRBJ1-2
V gene: TRBV7-9
CDR3 DNA: TGTGCCAGCAGCGGCCGGGACAGTTACTATGGCTACACCTTC
CDR3 protein: CASSGRDSYYGYTF

D gene: -
clone size: -
J gene: TRBJ2-1
V gene: TRBV30
CDR3 DNA: TGTGCCTGGGCCTCTCGGAATGAGCAGTTCTTC
CDR3 protein: CAWASRNEQFF

D gene: -
clone size: -
J gene: TRBJ1-5
V gene: TRBV4-3
CDR3 DNA: TGCGCCAGCAGCCAAGATGAGAGGAGAGGAGCCCAGCATTTT
CDR3 protein: CASSQDERRGAQHF

D gene: TRBD1
clone size: -
J gene: TRBJ1-5
V gene: TRBV7-9
CDR3 DNA: TGTGCCAGCAGCTCCGGGACAGGATACGGTCAGCCCCAGCATTTT
CDR3 protein: CASSSGTGYGQPQHF

D gene: -
clone size: -
J gene: TRBJ1-6
V gene: TRBV30
CDR3 DNA: TGTGCCTGGAGCTACCTTAGCTCCTATAATTCACCCCTCCACTTT
CDR3 protein: CAWSYLSSYNSPLHF

D gene: -
clone size: -
J gene: TRBJ1-5
V gene: TRBV7-9
CDR3 DNA: TGTGCCAGCAGCCTAGGTCGGGATCAGCCCCAGCATTTT
CDR3 protein: CASSLGRDQPQHF

D gene: -
clone size: -
J gene: TRBJ2-7
V gene: TRBV2
CDR3 DNA: TGTGCCAGCAGTCGTATGGACGGGACCTACGAGCAGTACTTC
CDR3 protein: CASSRMDGTYEQYF

D gene: -
clone size: few
J gene: TRBJ1-3
V gene: TRBV27
CDR3 DNA: TGTGCCAGCAGAGCGACAGTATACGGAAACACCATATATTTT
CDR3 protein: CASRATVYGNTIYF

D gene: -
clone size: -
J gene: TRBJ1-3
V gene: TRBV30
CDR3 DNA: TGTGCCTGGAGTCTGGGGCGTGTCTCTGGAAACACCATATATTTT
CDR3 protein: CAWSLGRVSGNTIYF